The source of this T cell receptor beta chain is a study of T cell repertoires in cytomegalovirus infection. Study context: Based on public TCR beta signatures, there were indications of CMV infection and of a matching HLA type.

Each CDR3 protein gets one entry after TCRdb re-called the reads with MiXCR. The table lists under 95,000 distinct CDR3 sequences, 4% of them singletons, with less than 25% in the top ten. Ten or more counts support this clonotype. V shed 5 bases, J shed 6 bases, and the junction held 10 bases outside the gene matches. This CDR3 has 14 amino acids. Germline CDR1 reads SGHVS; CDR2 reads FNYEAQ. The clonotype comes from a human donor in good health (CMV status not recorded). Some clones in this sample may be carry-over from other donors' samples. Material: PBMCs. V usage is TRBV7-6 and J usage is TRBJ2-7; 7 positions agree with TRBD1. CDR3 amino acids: CASSLGGPTSEQYF. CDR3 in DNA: TGTGCCAGCAGCCTAGGGGGCCCTACATCCGAGCAGTACTTC.